This T cell receptor beta chain was obtained from a study of shared clonotypes between healthy human individuals. TCRdb's table, derived via immunoSEQ multiplex PCR, lists solely in-frame clones and lacks some. The sample lists around 1.4 million clones, just under 99% seen once, with about 0.35% in the top ten. Study findings and constraints: Sample collection involved blood only; tissue repertoires are likely different. Roughly 5% of naive CD4 clonotypes were shared across a handful of donors.

V dropped 0 bases and J dropped 10 bases, with 11 bases sitting between them. The CDR3 totals 13 residues. CDR1 is SGDLS, CDR2 YYNGEE, per germline. To note about this clone: Its antigen is unidentified.

This chain links TRBV9 with TRBJ2-1; D remains unclear. The source of this sequence is a man aged 25-45 years in good health. Sequencing input: naive CD4+ T cells sorted from blood. Sample subset: CD45RA+ positively selected. The CDR3 region has the DNA TGTGCCAGCAGCGTAGGCACTCTCGAGGAGCAGTTCTTC. This gives the protein CASSVGTLEEQFF.